A single sample is the source of the 18 T cell receptor beta chains below, sequenced in a study of blood T cell repertoires in COVID-19. TCRdb's copy holds only in-frame clones and misses some; the assay was immunoSEQ multiplex PCR. The data show 250,000 to 300,000 clones, approximately 81% seen once. What was sequenced was peripheral blood. Receptors were obtained from a woman in her sixties with active or convalescent COVID-19.

Only one count was recorded for this clone. The chain recombines TRBV4-3 with TRBJ2-1; 9 bases line up with TRBD2. V shed 3 bases and J 8 bases; nucleotides not matched to a gene: 11. The CDR3 consists of 16 residues. Per germline, CDR1 LGHNA and CDR2 YSLEER. The CDR3 spells CASSQGRWRGGDEQFF. CDR3 in DNA: TGCGCCAGCAGCCAGGGGCGTTGGCGGGGGGGCGATGAGCAGTTCTTC.

The chain recombines TRBV7-3 with TRBJ2-1; TRBD2 agrees at 10 bases. After removal of 5 bases from V and 7 bases from J, the junction contained 17 bases not matched to a gene. CDR3 length equals 18 residues. Germline CDR1 reads SGHTA; CDR2 reads FQGTGA. CDR3: CASSRDRVAGGERNEQFF. The CDR3 DNA sequence: TGTGCCAGCAGCCGTGACCGTGTAGCGGGGGGCGAGCGTAATGAGCAGTTCTTC.

The chain combines TRBV10-3 with TRBJ2-3; TRBD2 matches at 7 bases. The CDR3 has 15 amino acids. After removal of 2 bases from V and 1 base from J, the junction contained 3 bases not matched to a gene. CDR1 and CDR2 (germline): ENHRY, SYGVKD. DNA of the CDR3: TGTGCCATCAGTGAGGGACTAGATGGCACAGATACGCAGTATTTT. This encodes CAISEGLDGTDTQYF.

V usage is TRBV18 and J usage is TRBJ2-1; 8 nucleotides line up with TRBD1. The J segment lost 7 bases and the V segment lost 0 bases, leaving 2 bases of the junction unmatched. The CDR3 is 14 amino acids. Germline lookup yields CDR1 KGHSH and CDR2 LQKENI. The CDR3 sequence is CASSPPTGVNEQFF. In DNA, the CDR3 is TGTGCCAGCTCACCACCGACAGGGGTAAATGAGCAGTTCTTC.

The chain recombines TRBV21-1 with TRBJ1-1; the table names TRBD1, a call not compared with the DNA. TRBV21-1 is a recognized pseudogene. This CDR3 is built from 14 residues. CDR3 protein: CASSNRTDYTEAFF. In DNA form, the CDR3 reads TGTGCCAGCAGCAACCGGACAGATTACACTGAAGCTTTCTTT.

The rearrangement links TRBV11-2 to TRBJ1-1; tentative D call: TRBD1 (5 bases). The V gene lost 3 bases and the J gene lost 0 bases, with 8 bases spanning the gap. This CDR3 has 14 amino acids. Germline V lookup: CDR1 SGHAT, CDR2 FQNNGV. The CDR3 loop reads CASSFRGLNTEAFF. DNA for the CDR3: TGTGCCAGCAGCTTTAGGGGCCTGAACACTGAAGCTTTCTTT. Full variable domain (remainder filled in from reference TRBV11-2 and TRBJ1-1): EAGVAQSPRYKIIEKRQSVAFWCNPISGHATLYWYQQILGQGPKLLIQFQNNGVVDDSQLPKDRFSAERLKGVDSTLKIQPAKLEDSAVYLCASSFRGLNTEAFFGQGTRLTVV.

This chain joins TRBV4-2 and TRBJ2-7; the match to TRBD2 covers 9 bases. After removal of 3 bases from V and 0 bases from J, the junction contained 6 bases not matched to a gene. The CDR3 has 16 amino acids. Germline V gives CDR1 LGHNA, CDR2 YNFKEQ. CDR3 coding DNA: TGTGCCAGCAGCCACGTTAGCGGGGGCGGCTCCTACGAGCAGTACTTC. It yields the protein CASSHVSGGGSYEQYF.

A single count supports this clone. The V and J genes are TRBV5-1 and TRBJ1-3, with D unclear. CDR3 length: 14 residues. The germline gives CDR1 SGHRS, CDR2 YFSETQ. Trimming removed 4 bases from V and 4 bases from J, with 12 bases in between. CDR3 region: CASSPNRGGNTIYF. The DNA for the CDR3 is TGCGCCAGCAGCCCCAACCGAGGAGGAAACACCATATATTTT.

This chain connects TRBV4-1 to TRBJ1-3; D may be TRBD1 (6 bases). The length of the CDR3 is 15 residues. V lost 5 bases, J lost 0 bases, and 11 bases lay in between. CDR1 and CDR2 (germline): MGHRA, YSYEKL. CDR3 sequence: CASSTQQGSGNTIYF. CDR3 DNA sequence: TGCGCCAGCAGCACTCAACAGGGCTCTGGAAACACCATATATTTT.

The CDR3 DNA reads as TGTGCCATCAGTGACCTCGGAGGCAGGGGGCAAGAGACCCAGTACTTC. It yields the protein CAISDLGGRGQETQYF. The J gene is TRBJ2-5, the V gene TRBV10-3; 7 nucleotides line up with TRBD1. The CDR3 runs to 16 residues. V shed 3 bases, J shed 2 bases, and the junction held 9 bases outside the gene matches. Germline V gene lookup returns CDR1 ENHRY and CDR2 SYGVKD.

This chain uses TRBV24-1 with TRBJ2-1, with TRBD2 as a possible D gene (5 bases). Trimming left V 3 bases short and J 1 base short, with 6 bases between. The length of the CDR3 is 14 residues. The V gene's germline CDR1 is KGHDR and CDR2 SFDVKD. This chain's CDR3 is CATSDAGSYNEQFF. CDR3 DNA: TGTGCCACCAGTGATGCGGGTTCCTACAATGAGCAGTTCTTC.

The genes are TRBV4-1 and TRBJ2-3; 7 bases fit TRBD2. Trimming at V came to 0 bases and at J to 1 base, leaving 7 bases not matched to a gene. CDR1 is MGHRA and CDR2 is YSYEKL in the germline V gene. This CDR3 region has 17 residues. CDR3 in amino acids: CASSQDLLAGGTDTQYF. In DNA form, the CDR3 reads TGCGCCAGCAGCCAAGATTTGCTCGCGGGAGGCACAGATACGCAGTATTTT.

The rearrangement joins TRBV7-2 to TRBJ2-3; tentative D call: TRBD1 (5 bases). This CDR3 is 13 amino acids long. Germline V gene data show CDR1 as SGHTA and CDR2 as FQGNSA. V was cut by 3 bases and J by 6 bases, with 10 bases left in between. CDR3 in DNA: TGTGCCAGCAGCTTCAAGGGGCTTGATACGCAGTATTTT. This encodes CASSFKGLDTQYF.

The V call is TRBV7-2, the J call TRBJ2-3, with TRBD1 matching over 10 bases. The germline V gene encodes CDR1 SGHTA and CDR2 FQGNSA. This CDR3 is built from 15 residues. Trimming took 4 bases from V and 1 from J; bases not matched to a gene: 2. In DNA, the CDR3 is TGTGCCAGCAGCTCTGGGACAGGGGGCACAGATACGCAGTATTTT. This translates into CASSSGTGGTDTQYF. The full variable domain, rest sourced from reference TRBV7-2 and TRBJ2-3, is GAGVSQSPSNKVTEKGKDVELRCDPISGHTALYWYRQSLGQGLEFLIYFQGNSAPDKSGLPSDRFSAERTGGSVSTLTIQRTQQEDSAVYLCASSSGTGGTDTQYFGPGTRLTVL.

The chain has TRBV29-1 and TRBJ1-5, with D possibly TRBD1 on 5 matching bases. V gave up 4 bases and J gave up 3 bases, with 16 bases separating them. This CDR3 region has 15 residues. The germline gives CDR1 SQVTM, CDR2 ANQGSEA. As DNA, the CDR3 is TGCAGCGTTGGGCTCGGGGGGGGTGTCAATCAGCCCCAGCATTTT. Translation gives CSVGLGGGVNQPQHF.

The chain recombines TRBV12-3 or TRBV12-4 with TRBJ2-1; D remains unclear. This CDR3 comprises 13 residues. Trimming shortened V by 3 bases and J by 4 bases, and 7 bases separated the two germline ends. CDR3 protein: CASSFTIYNEQFF. The CDR3 nucleotides read TGTGCCAGCAGTTTCACTATATACAATGAGCAGTTCTTC.

The CDR3, as DNA: TGTGCCAGCAGTAGACTAAAGACAGGGAGGACTGAAGCTTTCTTT. Its protein is CASSRLKTGRTEAFF. The chain links TRBV6-4 to TRBJ1-1; 7 positions agree with TRBD1. Germline assignment: CDR1 MRHNA and CDR2 SNTAGT. Trimming removed 5 bases from V and 5 bases from J; junction bases left unmatched: 11. CDR3 length equals 15 residues.

J is TRBJ1-4 and V is TRBV7-9; D possibly corresponds to TRBD1 (5 bases). The CDR3 has 12 residues. Germline-derived CDR1 and CDR2 are SEHNR and FQNEAQ (reference sequence). V lost 1 base and J 11 bases, leaving 8 bases between the germline ends. The CDR3 sequence: CASSLDPGKLFF. The CDR3 DNA sequence: TGTGCCAGCAGCTTAGATCCAGGGAAACTGTTTTTT.